This is a list of T cell receptor beta chains from one sample in a study of spatial heterogeneity in lung cancer. TCRdb fed the 5' RACE reads into MiXCR, producing one record per CDR3 protein. The table lists thousands of distinct CDR3 sequences, approximately 4% of them singletons. The sample consisted of lung tumor tissue, taken at surgery. These receptors were collected from a male donor with early-stage non-small cell lung cancer. Each CDR3 is given with its conserved first and last residue. D genes are given only for firm matches. The size field is filled for only some rows; it gives once, few, many or a size class.

V	size	D	J	DNA	CDR3
TRBV24-1	medium-sized	.	TRBJ2-5	TGTGCCACCAGTACTTTACAAGAGACCCAGTACTTC	CATSTLQETQYF
TRBV5-1	many	TRBD1	TRBJ1-5	TGCGCCAGCAGCTTCAACGGACAGGGAAGAGAACCCCAGCATTTT	CASSFNGQGREPQHF
TRBV28	many	.	TRBJ1-1	TGTGCCAGCAGGACGAACACTGAAGCTTTCTTT	CASRTNTEAFF
TRBV4-3	.	.	TRBJ1-2	TGCGCCAGCAGCCAAGATTTCGGAGGGAACTATGGCTACACCTTC	CASSQDFGGNYGYTF
TRBV29-1	medium-sized	TRBD2	TRBJ2-3	TGCAGCGTTGACCTGGGACTAGCACGCTCAGATACGCAGTATTTT	CSVDLGLARSDTQYF
TRBV5-1	medium-sized	.	TRBJ2-3	TGCGCCAGCAGCTTTACAGACTCGAGGGTTACGCAGTATTTT	CASSFTDSRVTQYF
TRBV7-9	many	TRBD1	TRBJ1-2	TGTGCCAGCAGCCCTACGACAGGGGTCTATGGCTACACCTTC	CASSPTTGVYGYTF
TRBV10-3	many	.	TRBJ2-1	TGTGCCATCAGTGAGCGAGAGGCCTCCTACAATGAGCAGTTCTTC	CAISEREASYNEQFF
TRBV5-6	many	TRBD1	TRBJ2-2	TGTGCCAGCAGCTGGGACAGGGGGACCGGGGAGCTGTTTTTT	CASSWDRGTGELFF
TRBV7-9	medium-sized	TRBD1	TRBJ1-2	TGTGCCAGCAGCCCTAATCGGGACAGGGGAAACGGCTACACCTTC	CASSPNRDRGNGYTF
TRBV10-3	medium-sized	.	TRBJ1-1	TGTGCCATCAGTGAGCGACAGGACACTGAAGCTTTCTTT	CAISERQDTEAFF
TRBV28	medium-sized	.	TRBJ2-5	TGTGCCAGCAGTGAACTCGGGACTGACTATCAAGAGACCCAGTACTTC	CASSELGTDYQETQYF
TRBV5-1	medium-sized	.	TRBJ1-1	TGCGCCAGCAGCTTGATGGACAGCCTGAACACTGAAGCTTTCTTT	CASSLMDSLNTEAFF
TRBV5-1	many	.	TRBJ2-5	TGCGCCAGCAGCATCAGGCTCCAAGAGACCCAGTACTTC	CASSIRLQETQYF
TRBV28	many	TRBD1	TRBJ1-2	TGTGCCACCAACCGACAGGGAGAGGACTATGGCTACACCTTC	CATNRQGEDYGYTF
TRBV7-2	many	.	TRBJ1-1	TGTGCCAGCAGCCCTATCCAGGGAGCTGCTTTCTTT	CASSPIQGAAFF
TRBV20-1	many	.	TRBJ1-4	TGCAGTGCTAGAGACCTGACAGAGAATGAAAAACTGTTTTTT	CSARDLTENEKLFF
TRBV5-1	medium-sized	.	TRBJ1-2	TGCGCCAGCAGTCCGGAGGGGGGATATGGCTACACCTTC	CASSPEGGYGYTF
TRBV6-1	.	.	TRBJ1-4	TGTGCCAGCAGTCCAAGACCGACAGGTCCGGCGGAAAAACTGTTTTTT	CASSPRPTGPAEKLFF
TRBV5-1	few	.	TRBJ2-3	TGCGCCAGCAGCTTAATCACAGATACGCAGTATTTT	CASSLITDTQYF
TRBV9	.	.	TRBJ2-3	TGTGCCAGCAGCGTAGAGCCCACCCGCACAGATACGCAGTATTTT	CASSVEPTRTDTQYF
TRBV28	many	.	TRBJ1-2	TGTGCCAGCAGCCGGGGAGACTATGGCTACACCTTC	CASSRGDYGYTF
TRBV7-2	medium-sized	.	TRBJ2-5	TGTGCCAGCAGCCCGAACCCTCTAGCGCCCCAAGAGACCCAGTACTTC	CASSPNPLAPQETQYF
TRBV27	medium-sized	.	TRBJ1-2	TGTGCCAGCAGTCCGTCCCGGGGGACTTATGGCTACACCTTC	CASSPSRGTYGYTF
TRBV20-1	medium-sized	TRBD2	TRBJ2-2	TGCAGTGCTAGAGATCGAAGCGGGGCTAACACCGGGGAGCTGTTTTTT	CSARDRSGANTGELFF
TRBV5-1	many	.	TRBJ2-1	TGCGCCAGCAGCTTGGGGGCAGGGCTGGATGAGCAGTTCTTC	CASSLGAGLDEQFF
TRBV5-5	many	.	TRBJ1-1	TGTGCCAGCAGCTATACAGCTGAAGCTTTCTTT	CASSYTAEAFF
TRBV27	hyperexpanded	.	TRBJ1-5	TGTGCCAGCGGATTACAGGGTACCGCCAATCAGCCCCAGCATTTT	CASGLQGTANQPQHF
TRBV5-4	medium-sized	TRBD2	TRBJ2-2	TGTGCCAGCAGTCCCGGGACTAGCCGTAACACCGGGGAGCTGTTTTTT	CASSPGTSRNTGELFF
TRBV10-3	.	TRBD2	TRBJ2-7	TGTGCCAGCAGCGGGGAGAGCTCCTACGAGCAGTACTTC	CASSGESSYEQYF
TRBV20-1	many	.	TRBJ1-1	TGCAGTGCCGAAAGAAGGAACACTGAAGCTTTCTTT	CSAERRNTEAFF
TRBV10-1	many	.	TRBJ2-7	TGCGCCAGCACGGCAGGGTATACCAACGAGCAGTACTTC	CASTAGYTNEQYF
TRBV6-2/TRBV6-3	medium-sized	.	TRBJ1-5	TGTGCCAGCAACTACGTTAAAAATCAGCCCCAGCATTTT	CASNYVKNQPQHF
TRBV30	medium-sized	.	TRBJ2-1	TGTGCCTGCTTTCTAGGCAGCTCCTACAATGAGCAGTTCTTC	CACFLGSSYNEQFF
TRBV19	medium-sized	.	TRBJ1-5	TGTGCCAGTAGTATATGGGGTGTTTATAGCAATCAGCCCCAGCATTTT	CASSIWGVYSNQPQHF
TRBV4-2	many	.	TRBJ1-3	TGTGCCAGCAGCCCCCTGGGAACTGGAAACACCATATATTTT	CASSPLGTGNTIYF